This T cell receptor beta chain originates from a study of blood T cell repertoires in COVID-19 (dated by TCRdb to 2018 to 2020). Regarding the study in general: The collaborator samples originated in the United States, Italy and Spain and spanned the acute and convalescent phases of COVID-19. The prospective study material was composed of cDNA or gDNA derived from T cells, B-cell-depleted T cells, or PBMCs. The dataset comprised deeply sampled blood TCRbeta repertoires from subjects exposed to, actively infected with, or recovered from COVID-19. The repertoires were released in a freely available public database meant as a resource for research on the immune response to SARS-CoV-2. Samples were obtained from the ongoing ImmuneRACE study (first 160 participants) and from approximately 1,200 subjects provided by 6 global collaborators. Nearly every sample came with metadata listing a de-identified subject ID, COVID-19 status, age in years and sex. HLA class I and class II types, where available, came from metadata supplied by the sample provider rather than from assay-based typing.

TCRbeta CDR3 regions were amplified from genomic DNA by means of the immunoSEQ Assay, a bias-controlled multiplex PCR. The paper's data handling went like this. The number of nucleated cells in each sample was estimated by amplification of reference gene primers within the assay. Sequence reads were collapsed and filtered to measure the absolute abundance of every unique TCRbeta CDR3 rearrangement. For each sample, productive Simpson clonality was calculated as the square root of Simpson's diversity index across productive rearrangements. Not all clones reach the TCRdb copy of this immuneACCESS table, which keeps in-frame sequences only. Checked studies attribute under half of the gap to unresolved V genes and leave the rest unexplained. That table supplies the V and J calls and clone size; D and trimming were determined from the DNA. The sample has 230,000 or so clones on record, approximately 88% of them singletons. The top ten hold around 2.5% of the sample.

Here is what the overall study found, with its caveats: The quantity of clinical and demographic metadata differed by source and by participant and was supplied without curation.

Participants in the prospective study were aged roughly 18 to 100 years, lived in under 30 United States geographic areas, and enrolled through a virtual design. To assign participants to cohorts, the prospective study relied on clinical history that participants themselves reported in a screening survey and a study questionnaire. In the prospective study, mobile phlebotomists collected whole blood, serum and a nasopharyngeal or oropharyngeal swab from each participant. Additional blood draws and questionnaires over an approximately 2-month period could optionally be provided by prospective study participants. Before DNA extraction, blood samples from the prospective study were shipped at room temperature or frozen. The germline V gene (reference sequence) provides CDR1 SGHKS and CDR2 YYEKEE. V trim: 3 bases; J trim: 4 bases; unmatched bases: 2. Including cysteine and phenylalanine, the CDR3 has 14 amino acids. Only the CDR3 portion is preserved as DNA: 42 bases, with reading frame beginning at the first base.

This clone has just one count. No cognate antigen has been identified for it. There are no base qualities to consult, and no much larger clone falls within one base. The receptor was isolated from a woman aged 40 to 50 with acute COVID-19. This receptor chain uses TRBV5-5 and TRBJ2-1; TRBD1 lines up with 9 middle nucleotides. Sequencing was performed on PBMCs or T cells enriched from blood (not recorded which). The nucleotide sequence reads TGTGCCAGCAGCTCCGGGACAGGGTACAATGAGCAGTTCTTC. This encodes CASSSGTGYNEQFF.